The 17 T cell receptor beta chains below all came from one sample that was sequenced in a study of vaccination effects on CD4 cells after COVID-19. TCRdb's table, derived via immunoSEQ multiplex PCR, lists solely in-frame clones and lacks some. This table holds 50,000 to 60,000 clones, about four fifths found once. For these TCRs, the target antigens are not known. With roughly 10 days of culture completed, CD4+ T cells were isolated. Two doses of BNT162b2 or mRNA-1273 vaccine were administered to participants. Here the sequenced sample was CD4+ T cells from PBMCs cultured without peptide, taken after COVID-19 vaccination. The origin of the receptors is a human donor who received a COVID-19 vaccine.

The rearrangement links TRBV9 to TRBJ2-1, with 10 bases aligning to TRBD1. The CDR3 sequence is 16 residues long. Unmatched junction bases numbered 4, after V lost 3 bases and J lost 1 base. The V gene's germline CDR1 is SGDLS and CDR2 YYNGEE. This CDR3 is CASSAPDRGSYNEQFF. Written as DNA, the CDR3 is TGTGCCAGCAGCGCCCCGGACAGGGGGTCCTACAATGAGCAGTTCTTC.

The chain combines TRBV7-2 with TRBJ2-5, with 11 bases that match TRBD1. Trimming cost V 1 base and J 0 bases; bases outside gene matches: 10. In germline, CDR1 is SGHTA, CDR2 FQGNSA. The CDR3 has 19 residues. The CDR3 protein is CASSLGRTGGPMYQETQYF. CDR3 DNA sequence: TGTGCCAGCAGCTTAGGCCGGACAGGGGGCCCTATGTACCAAGAGACCCAGTACTTC.

The chain has TRBV7-8 and TRBJ1-2; TRBD1 is a possible D gene (5 bases). The CDR3 runs 15 residues. V dropped 0 bases and J dropped 4 bases, with 12 bases sitting between them. Germline values: CDR1 SGHVS, CDR2 FQNEAQ. The CDR3 DNA reads TGTGCCAGCAGCTTAGCGCTCGGGGACTCCTATGGCTACACCTTC. Translated: CASSLALGDSYGYTF.

The chain recombines TRBV20-1 with TRBJ1-3; weak D call: TRBD1 (6 bases). Germline CDR1 reads DFQATT; CDR2 reads SNEGSKA (reference sequence). V gave up 3 bases and J gave up 0 bases, with 9 bases separating them. There are 14 residues in the CDR3. CDR3 bases: TGCAGTGCTAGTCCAGGGGTCTCTGGAAACACCATATATTTT. It codes for CSASPGVSGNTIYF.

The chain combines TRBV2 with TRBJ1-4; TRBD1 is a possible D gene (6 bases). Trimming cost V 0 bases and J 8 bases, with 10 bases left between them. The CDR3 has 14 amino acids. The germline gives CDR1 SNHLY, CDR2 FYNNEI. The CDR3 sequence: CASSEAGGREKLFF. The CDR3 DNA follows: TGTGCCAGCAGTGAAGCAGGGGGTAGGGAAAAACTGTTTTTT.

The genes are TRBV28 and TRBJ1-1, with TRBD1 matching over 8 bases. Germline V gene sequence: CDR1 MDHEN, CDR2 SYDVKM. V shed 6 bases and J 11 bases; nucleotides not matched to a gene: 5. The CDR3 sequence is 11 residues long. In nucleotides, the CDR3 is TGTGCCAGCAGCCGGGACAGGTGGGCTTTCTTT. It is translated as CASSRDRWAFF.

The rearrangement links TRBV4-3 to TRBJ2-2, with 7 bases aligning to TRBD1. V was clipped by 0 bases and J by 4 bases; unmatched bases: 5. Looked up from germline, CDR1 is LGHNA and CDR2 is YSLEER. The CDR3 covers 16 residues. This CDR3 is CASSQERGRFTGELFF. Here the CDR3 DNA reads TGCGCCAGCAGCCAAGAGAGGGGGCGCTTCACCGGGGAGCTGTTTTTT.

This clone was counted between two and nine times. In nucleotides, the CDR3 is TGTGCCAGTAGTCCCCCAGGACTAGCGGGGGGAAATGAGCAGTTCTTC. It specifies CASSPPGLAGGNEQFF. The chain links TRBV19 to TRBJ2-1; 14 bases map to TRBD2. The V gene's germline CDR1 is LNHDA and CDR2 SQIVND (reference sequence). The trim removed 5 bases at V and 7 bases at J, leaving 7 bases unmatched. There are 16 residues in the CDR3.

V usage is TRBV6-5 and J usage is TRBJ2-7; no firm D call. Trimming took 5 bases from V and 0 from J, leaving 8 bases between them. The germline V gene encodes CDR1 MNHEY and CDR2 SVGAGI. The CDR3 has 13 residues. Here the CDR3 DNA reads TGTGCCAGCAGTAACGCCGCCTCCTACGAGCAGTACTTC. Amino acid sequence: CASSNAASYEQYF.

J is TRBJ1-2 and V is TRBV18; D is uncertain. Trimming left V 6 bases short and J 2 bases short, with 16 bases between. Looked up from germline, CDR1 is KGHSH and CDR2 is LQKENI. The CDR3 loop spans 15 amino acids. The chain's CDR3 is CASSPGEGSNYGYTF. For the CDR3, the DNA is TGTGCCAGCTCCCCAGGCGAGGGATCGAACTATGGCTACACCTTC.

The genes are TRBV21-1 and TRBJ1-5. TRBV21-1 is given as a pseudogene. The CDR3 consists of 16 residues. The CDR3 loop is CASSKIRPLGNQPQHF. The DNA for the CDR3 is TGTGCCAGCAGCAAAATCCGTCCCCTGGGCAATCAGCCCCAGCATTTT.

This CDR3 is CASSTYNRGSGFNTEAFF. CDR3 sequence (DNA): TGTGCCAGCAGTACTTACAACAGGGGGTCGGGTTTTAACACTGAAGCTTTCTTT. This chain links TRBV28 with TRBJ1-1, with 8 nucleotides matching TRBD1. This CDR3 has 18 amino acids. Germline V lookup: CDR1 MDHEN, CDR2 SYDVKM. With V trimmed by 5 bases and J by 2 bases, 16 bases remained unmatched.

The V call is TRBV13, the J call TRBJ2-1; the match to TRBD2 covers 11 bases. The CDR3 extends over 19 amino acids. The V and J ends lost 5 bases and 4 bases, in that order; junction bases with no gene match: 16. Germline V gives CDR1 PRHDT, CDR2 FYEKMQ (reference sequence). Written as DNA, the CDR3 is TGTGCCAGCAGCCCAGAAACTAGCGGGGGAGACAAGAATTACAATGAGCAGTTCTTC. Residues: CASSPETSGGDKNYNEQFF.

This clone was recorded once. The rearrangement uses TRBV5-1 and TRBJ2-7; D uncertain. The CDR3 length is 12 residues. The germline V and J ends were trimmed by 3 bases and 4 bases, with 8 bases remaining between them. Germline V gives CDR1 SGHRS, CDR2 YFSETQ. CDR3 DNA: TGCGCCAGCAGCTCCGCGGTATACGAGCAGTACTTC. Amino acid sequence: CASSSAVYEQYF. Full variable domain (missing parts from reference TRBV5-1 and TRBJ2-7): KAGVTQTPRYLIKTRGQQVTLSCSPISGHRSVSWYQQTPGQGLQFLFEYFSETQRNKGNFPGRFSGRQFSNSRSEMNVSTLELGDSALYLCASSSAVYEQYFGPGTRLTVT.

This chain links TRBV19 with TRBJ2-6, with D possibly matching TRBD2 (5 bases). The CDR3 extends over 16 amino acids. The germline V gene encodes CDR1 LNHDA and CDR2 SQIVND (reference sequence). The ends were cut back, 1 base at V and 4 bases at J, with 11 bases in the middle. The DNA of the CDR3 is TGTGCCAGTAGTATAGTTTCCGGGGTCGGGGCCAACGTCCTGACTTTC. Its protein product is CASSIVSGVGANVLTF.

This clone has only a few counts. This chain joins TRBV6-2 or TRBV6-3 and TRBJ2-6; no clear D. The V end lost 5 bases, the J end lost 2 bases, and 4 bases lay between the germline ends. CDR1 is MNHEY and CDR2 is SVGEGT in the germline V gene. The CDR3 has 13 residues. This chain's CDR3 is CASSAPGANVLTF. As DNA, the CDR3 is TGTGCCAGCAGTGCCCCTGGGGCCAACGTCCTGACTTTC.

This chain uses TRBV7-2 with TRBJ1-2; 7 bases fit TRBD1. The V segment lost 5 bases and the J segment 8 bases; nucleotides outside the gene matches: 8. CDR3 length: 13 amino acids. Germline-derived CDR1 and CDR2 are SGHTA and FQGNSA. CDR3 sequence (DNA): TGTGCCAGCAGCAACAAGGGGGCGGGGGGCTACACCTTC. This codes for CASSNKGAGGYTF.